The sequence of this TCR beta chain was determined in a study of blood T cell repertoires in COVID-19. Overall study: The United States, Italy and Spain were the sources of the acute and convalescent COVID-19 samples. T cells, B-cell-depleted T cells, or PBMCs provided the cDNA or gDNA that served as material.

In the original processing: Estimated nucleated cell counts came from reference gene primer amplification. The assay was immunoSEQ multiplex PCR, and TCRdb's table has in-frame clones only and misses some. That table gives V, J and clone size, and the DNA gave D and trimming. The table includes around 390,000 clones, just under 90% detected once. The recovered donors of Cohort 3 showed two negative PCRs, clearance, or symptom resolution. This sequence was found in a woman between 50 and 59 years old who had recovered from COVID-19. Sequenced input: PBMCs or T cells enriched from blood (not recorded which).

The DNA for the CDR3 is TGCGCCAGCAGTGAATGGAGGGGGCGAGACACTGAAGCTTTCTTT. Translation: CASSEWRGRDTEAFF. J is TRBJ1-1 and V is TRBV10-2; TRBD1 matches at 7 bases. The CDR3 is made up of 15 amino acids. From germline, CDR1 is WSHSY and CDR2 SAAADI. V trimming: 3 bases; J trimming: 3 bases; junction bases outside the gene matches: 7.